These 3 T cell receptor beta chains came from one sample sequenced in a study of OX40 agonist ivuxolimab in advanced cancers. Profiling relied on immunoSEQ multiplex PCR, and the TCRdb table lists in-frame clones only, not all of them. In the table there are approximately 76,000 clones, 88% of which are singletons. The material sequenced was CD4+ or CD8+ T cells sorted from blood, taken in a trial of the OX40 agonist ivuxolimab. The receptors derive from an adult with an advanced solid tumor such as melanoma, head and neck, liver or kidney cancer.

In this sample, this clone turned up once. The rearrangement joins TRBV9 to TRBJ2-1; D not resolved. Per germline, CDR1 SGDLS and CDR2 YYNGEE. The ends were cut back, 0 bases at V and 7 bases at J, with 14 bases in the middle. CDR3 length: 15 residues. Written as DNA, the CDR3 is TGTGCCAGCAGCGTAGGCACCGGCGCCCCGAATGAGCAGTTCTTC. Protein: CASSVGTGAPNEQFF.

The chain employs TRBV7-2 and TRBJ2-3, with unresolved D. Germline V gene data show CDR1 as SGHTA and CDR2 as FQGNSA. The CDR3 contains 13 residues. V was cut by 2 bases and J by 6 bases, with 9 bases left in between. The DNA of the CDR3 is TGTGCCAGCAGCTTACTCGGATCGGATACGCAGTATTTT. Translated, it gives CASSLLGSDTQYF.

The CDR3 here is CASSRSGDSGNTIYF. CDR3 DNA sequence: TGTGCCAGCAGTCGATCAGGCGACTCTGGAAACACCATATATTTT. This rearrangement joins TRBV25-1 to TRBJ1-3; D not certain. V lost 5 bases to trimming and J lost 0 bases, with 11 bases between them. This CDR3 region has 15 residues. The germline CDR1 and CDR2 sequences are MGHDK and SYGVNS.